Shown below are 30 T cell receptor beta chains from a single sample sequenced in a study of OX40 agonist ivuxolimab in advanced cancers. Generated by immunoSEQ multiplex PCR, the TCRdb table keeps only in-frame clones and is missing some. This table holds 52,000 or so clones, approximately 94% found once. This specimen consisted of CD4+ or CD8+ T cells sorted from blood, obtained in a trial of the OX40 agonist ivuxolimab. These receptors all come from an adult with an advanced solid tumor such as melanoma, head and neck, liver or kidney cancer.

This clone appeared a single time. V and J are TRBV28 and TRBJ2-1; 7 bases agree with TRBD2. CDR1 MDHEN and CDR2 SYDVKM come from the germline V gene. CDR3 size: 15 residues. V lost 8 bases, J lost 8 bases, and 15 bases stayed unmatched. For the CDR3, the DNA is TGTGCCAGCCAGTGGGGAGGGCAGATTCTGGATGAGCAGTTCTTC. This encodes CASQWGGQILDEQFF. The full variable domain, its missing parts supplied by reference TRBV28 and TRBJ2-1, is DVKVTQSSRYLVKRTGEKVFLECVQDMDHENMFWYRQDPGLGLRLIYFSYDVKMKEKGDIPEGYSVSREKKERFSLILESASTNQTSMYLCASQWGGQILDEQFFGPGTRLTVL.

The CDR3 region has the DNA TGTGCCAGCATCACTAGCGGGAGTTACGAGCAGTACTTC. It translates to CASITSGSYEQYF. The genes are TRBV6-5 and TRBJ2-7, with 11 bases that match TRBD2. V gave up 7 bases and J gave up 4 bases; unmatched junction bases: 3. Germline CDR1 is MNHEY and CDR2 is SVGAGI. This CDR3 is 13 amino acids long.

This rearrangement joins TRBV29-1 to TRBJ2-2, with 8 positions matching TRBD1. V shed 3 bases, J shed 4 bases, and the junction held 10 bases outside the gene matches. Looked up from germline, CDR1 is SQVTM and CDR2 is ANQGSEA. The CDR3 sequence is 16 residues long. The CDR3 DNA reads TGCAGCGTTGATTCCGGGACAGGATACGCCACCGGGGAGCTGTTTTTT. It specifies CSVDSGTGYATGELFF.

The gene calls are TRBV28 and TRBJ2-7; 12 positions agree with TRBD2. V lost 6 bases to trimming and J lost 0 bases; unmatched junction nucleotides: 9. Germline V gene sequence: CDR1 MDHEN, CDR2 SYDVKM. The CDR3 is 17 residues long. The CDR3 here is CASSPGLAGPLSYEQYF. CDR3 nucleotide sequence: TGTGCCAGCAGCCCGGGACTAGCGGGCCCCCTCTCCTACGAGCAGTACTTC. The full variable domain, completed using reference TRBV28 and TRBJ2-7, is DVKVTQSSRYLVKRTGEKVFLECVQDMDHENMFWYRQDPGLGLRLIYFSYDVKMKEKGDIPEGYSVSREKKERFSLILESASTNQTSMYLCASSPGLAGPLSYEQYFGPGTRLTVT.

CDR3 residues: CASTHTLRGWHEQYF. For the CDR3, the DNA is TGTGCCAGCACCCACACTTTGAGGGGGTGGCACGAGCAGTACTTC. V gene TRBV2 combines with J gene TRBJ2-7, with D perhaps matching TRBD1 (6 bases). V lost 7 bases, J lost 5 bases, and 21 bases lay in between. Germline assignment: CDR1 SNHLY and CDR2 FYNNEI. CDR3 size: 15 residues.

CDR3 sequence: CASSDDGKRLNTGELFF. The CDR3 DNA sequence: TGCGCCAGCAGTGACGACGGGAAGCGGTTGAACACCGGGGAGCTGTTTTTT. The chain combines TRBV10-1 with TRBJ2-2; perhaps TRBD2 as D (5 bases). Looked up from germline, CDR1 is WNHNN and CDR2 is SYGVQD (reference sequence). The ends were cut back, 3 bases at V and 1 base at J, with 15 bases in the middle. The CDR3 totals 17 residues.

The chain is built from TRBV27 and TRBJ2-5, with no clear D. V was trimmed by 6 bases and J by 4 bases, leaving 15 bases between them. From germline, CDR1 is MNHEY and CDR2 SMNVEV (reference sequence). The CDR3 is 14 residues long. CDR3 DNA: TGTGCCAGCAGCCCCATCATAGGGCTAGAGACCCAGTACTTC. Its protein product is CASSPIIGLETQYF.

V usage is TRBV7-8 and J usage is TRBJ2-5; 9 nucleotides align to TRBD1. Germline loops: CDR1 SGHVS, CDR2 FQNEAQ. Trimming at V came to 5 bases and at J to 5 bases, leaving 3 bases not matched to a gene. The CDR3 totals 13 residues. The CDR3 is CASSRQGGETQYF. DNA of the CDR3: TGTGCCAGCAGCCGACAGGGGGGGGAGACCCAGTACTTC.

The chain joins TRBV7-9 to TRBJ1-4; 8 positions agree with TRBD1. Losses at the gene ends were 7 bases for V and 3 bases for J; bases not matched to a gene: 10. From germline, CDR1 is SEHNR and CDR2 FQNEAQ (reference sequence). The CDR3 covers 16 residues. CDR3 loop: CASIIPGTGANEKLFF. CDR3 coding DNA: TGTGCCAGCATCATTCCCGGGACAGGAGCTAATGAAAAACTGTTTTTT.

V gene TRBV2 combines with J gene TRBJ2-7; the D call may be TRBD1 or TRBD2 (6 bases each). The CDR3 covers 15 residues. Germline CDR1 and CDR2: SNHLY and FYNNEI. Trimming cost V 1 base and J 0 bases, with 10 bases left between them. CDR3 residues: CASSEGWGASYEQYF. CDR3 sequence (DNA): TGTGCCAGCAGTGAAGGCTGGGGGGCCTCCTACGAGCAGTACTTC.

The chain employs TRBV28 and TRBJ2-7, with D perhaps TRBD1 (6 bases). Germline values: CDR1 MDHEN, CDR2 SYDVKM. V shed 4 bases and J shed 5 bases, with 6 bases lying between them. The CDR3 covers 11 residues. The CDR3 DNA sequence: TGTGCCAGCAGTTACAGGGACGAGCAGTACTTC. The encoded protein is CASSYRDEQYF.

This rearrangement joins TRBV2 to TRBJ2-1; possible D gene TRBD2, 6 bases. The ends were cut back, 7 bases at V and 9 bases at J, with 22 bases in the middle. Per the germline V gene, CDR1 is SNHLY and CDR2 is FYNNEI. The CDR3 extends over 15 amino acids. Written as DNA, the CDR3 is TGTGCCAGCATCCCCGAAGCGGGTGGAAAGGGTGAGCAGTTCTTC. This gives the protein CASIPEAGGKGEQFF.

This clone appeared a single time. The chain links TRBV29-1 to TRBJ2-5, with a tentative D call TRBD1 (6 bases). V was trimmed by 6 bases and J by 7 bases, leaving 12 bases between them. This CDR3 comprises 11 residues. Germline V gene data show CDR1 as SQVTM and CDR2 as ANQGSEA. CDR3 DNA sequence: TGCAGCGTCGACTTACAGGGGACCCAGTACTTC. The encoded protein is CSVDLQGTQYF.

The rearrangement joins TRBV27 to TRBJ2-1; 7 bases are a match to TRBD2. V dropped 2 bases and J dropped 1; count of bases not matched to a gene: 2. The CDR3 sequence is 15 residues long. Germline V gives CDR1 MNHEY, CDR2 SMNVEV (reference sequence). CDR3 residues: CASSLASGSYNEQFF. The CDR3 nucleotides read TGTGCCAGCAGTTTAGCTAGCGGTTCCTACAATGAGCAGTTCTTC.

V and J are TRBV30 and TRBJ1-1; D is unresolved. From germline, CDR1 is GTSNPN and CDR2 SVGIG (reference sequence). V was cut by 0 bases and J by 1 base, with 12 bases left in between. The CDR3 contains 15 residues. In nucleotides, the CDR3 is TGTGCCTGGAGTGTAGGGCCGGTTAGGAACACTGAAGCTTTCTTT. As protein: CAWSVGPVRNTEAFF.

This chain joins TRBV7-9 and TRBJ2-7; perhaps TRBD2 as D (5 bases). V lost 1 base and J lost 5, with 21 bases in between. CDR1 and CDR2 (germline): SEHNR, FQNEAQ (reference sequence). This CDR3 spans 17 amino acids. The CDR3 DNA reads as TGTGCCAGCAGCTTAGGAGGGCTAGCAAGTCGTAAGGACGAGCAGTACTTC. As protein: CASSLGGLASRKDEQYF.

This sequence joins TRBV5-6 and TRBJ2-1; D call uncertain. This CDR3 region has 11 residues. Trimming shortened V by 0 bases and J by 9 bases, and 4 bases separated the two germline ends. Germline V lookup: CDR1 SGHDT, CDR2 YYEEEE. The CDR3 bases are TGTGCCAGCAGCTTGGGGCCTGAGCAGTTCTTC. As protein: CASSLGPEQFF.

This chain links TRBV14 with TRBJ2-3; D is unclear. Germline CDR1 and CDR2: SGHDN and FVKESK. The CDR3 has 15 amino acids. V lost 0 bases, J lost 4 bases, and 11 bases lay in between. CDR3 sequence reads: CASSQDMGGADTQYF. CDR3 sequence (DNA): TGTGCCAGCAGCCAAGATATGGGCGGAGCAGATACGCAGTATTTT. Full variable domain (missing parts from reference TRBV14 and TRBJ2-3): EAGVTQFPSHSVIEKGQTVTLRCDPISGHDNLYWYRRVMGKEIKFLLHFVKESKQDESGMPNNRFLAERTGGTYSTLKVQPAELEDSGVYFCASSQDMGGADTQYFGPGTRLTVL.

The gene calls are TRBV19 and TRBJ2-3; the match to TRBD1 covers 11 bases. Germline V lookup: CDR1 LNHDA, CDR2 SQIVND (reference sequence). The CDR3 is made up of 15 amino acids. V shed 7 bases, J shed 2 bases, and the junction held 5 bases outside the gene matches. As DNA, the CDR3 is TGTGCCAGTAAGGGACAGGGGGTATTCACAGATACGCAGTATTTT. It specifies CASKGQGVFTDTQYF.

This sequence joins TRBV5-1 and TRBJ1-1; D ambiguous. V lost 0 bases to trimming and J lost 3 bases, with 27 bases between them. Germline V gene data show CDR1 as SGHRS and CDR2 as YFSETQ. The CDR3 has 20 residues. CDR3 sequence: CASSLAGVSETRDIHTEAFF. CDR3 DNA sequence: TGCGCCAGCAGCTTGGCCGGGGTCTCCGAGACACGCGACATCCACACTGAAGCTTTCTTT.

This chain joins TRBV7-9 and TRBJ2-7; 9 bases line up with TRBD1. The V gene's germline CDR1 is SEHNR and CDR2 FQNEAQ (reference sequence). J gave up 5 bases and V 4 bases, and 12 bases lay outside the gene matches. This CDR3 contains 16 residues. The CDR3 reads CASSSPWDRVNHEQYF. The CDR3 DNA sequence: TGTGCCAGCAGCTCGCCTTGGGACAGGGTTAATCACGAGCAGTACTTC.

This chain joins TRBV7-8 and TRBJ2-3; possibly TRBD2 for D (5 bases). This CDR3 region has 16 residues. Germline assignment: CDR1 SGHVS and CDR2 FQNEAQ. V was shortened by 2 bases and J by 2 bases, with 14 bases between the two germline ends. The CDR3 region is CASSLRPGGHTDTQYF. CDR3 nucleotide sequence: TGTGCCAGCAGCTTAAGACCAGGCGGGCACACAGATACGCAGTATTTT.

The chain couples TRBV19 to TRBJ2-3; tentatively, D is TRBD2 (5 bases). V lost 3 bases and J 6 bases, leaving 16 bases between the germline ends. The germline gives CDR1 LNHDA, CDR2 SQIVND (reference sequence). There are 15 residues in the CDR3. The CDR3 region is CASSMRVVRGDTQYF. CDR3 nucleotides: TGTGCCAGTAGTATGCGAGTGGTAAGAGGGGATACGCAGTATTTT.

The chain employs TRBV11-2 and TRBJ2-1; D might be TRBD1 (6 bases). Germline V gene data show CDR1 as SGHAT and CDR2 as FQNNGV. V was pared by 0 bases and J by 5 bases, with 8 bases between. This CDR3 spans 14 amino acids. The CDR3 sequence: CASSLDPGDNEQFF. Here the CDR3 DNA reads TGTGCCAGCAGCTTAGATCCAGGGGACAATGAGCAGTTCTTC.

This sequence joins TRBV19 and TRBJ2-3, with D possibly TRBD2 on 6 matching bases. This CDR3 has 13 amino acids. Germline CDR1 is LNHDA and CDR2 is SQIVND (reference sequence). The V end was cut by 3 bases, the J end by 6 bases, with 10 bases between. DNA of the CDR3: TGTGCCAGTAGTATGTGGGAGGCTGATACGCAGTATTTT. It is translated as CASSMWEADTQYF.

V usage is TRBV7-9 and J usage is TRBJ2-3, with 14 bases aligning to TRBD2. The germline V gene has CDR1 SEHNR and CDR2 FQNEAQ (reference sequence). Germline trimming cut 4 bases from V and 2 bases from J; bases unmatched to any gene: 2. The CDR3 extends over 16 amino acids. The CDR3 sequence: CASSSGLAGATDTQYF. The CDR3 DNA sequence: TGTGCCAGCAGCTCGGGACTAGCGGGGGCCACAGATACGCAGTATTTT.

The chain carries TRBV10-1 and TRBJ2-3; 9 bases match TRBD2. The germline V gene encodes CDR1 WNHNN and CDR2 SYGVQD (reference sequence). The CDR3 consists of 16 residues. V lost 2 bases and J lost 1; bases outside the gene matches: 4. The CDR3 spells CASSELRTSGTDTQYF. DNA for the CDR3: TGCGCCAGCAGTGAGCTAAGGACTAGCGGCACAGATACGCAGTATTTT.

This clone was found once. The J gene is TRBJ2-1, the V gene TRBV30, with 11 nucleotides matching TRBD2. V lost 0 bases, J lost 2 bases, and 3 bases stayed unmatched. The CDR3 totals 16 residues. Germline assignment: CDR1 GTSNPN and CDR2 SVGIG (reference sequence). CDR3 amino acids: CAWSVLAGVTYNEQFF. The CDR3 DNA sequence: TGTGCCTGGAGTGTACTAGCGGGAGTTACCTACAATGAGCAGTTCTTC.

V and J are TRBV4-2 and TRBJ2-5, with 9 positions matching TRBD2. Trimming at V came to 3 bases and at J to 1 base, leaving 9 bases not matched to a gene. The CDR3 runs 17 residues. Germline CDR1 reads LGHNA; CDR2 reads YNFKEQ. The CDR3 region is CASSQERLAGSQETQYF. The CDR3 DNA reads TGTGCCAGCAGCCAGGAGAGGCTAGCGGGGAGCCAAGAGACCCAGTACTTC.

J is TRBJ1-5 and V is TRBV19, with a weak D call TRBD1 (5 bases). The CDR3 length is 15 residues. Trimming stripped 3 bases from V and 4 bases from J, with 13 bases between. Germline V gives CDR1 LNHDA, CDR2 SQIVND (reference sequence). This CDR3 reads CASSIGGIWNQPQHF. The DNA of the CDR3 is TGTGCCAGTAGTATTGGGGGGATTTGGAATCAGCCCCAGCATTTT.